Below are 25 T cell receptor beta chains sequenced from a single sample in a study of patients and donors after allogeneic stem cell transplantation. TCRdb re-called the RT-PCR reads with MiXCR, one entry per CDR3 protein. The sample lists approximately 430,000 distinct CDR3 sequences; 16% were seen once. Material for sequencing was blood, either unsorted or a sorted T cell fraction (not recorded which). The origin of the receptors is a human donor who was either an allogeneic HSCT recipient or a stem cell or donor lymphocyte infusion donor (not recorded which). It is not recorded whose cells these are; they may come from a transplant donor.

The sample holds many counts of this clonotype. This chain links TRBV12-3 or TRBV12-4 with TRBJ1-1; D may be TRBD1 (6 bases). The CDR3 is 11 residues long. V was cut by 2 bases and J by 11 bases, with 9 bases left in between. The CDR3 loop reads CASSLSGAAFF. CDR3 in DNA: TGTGCCAGCAGTTTATCGGGGGCGGCTTTCTTT.

This clonotype has just a few counts. The chain links TRBV6-4 to TRBJ2-6; D is possibly TRBD2 (7 bases). The CDR3 is 15 residues long. The germline V and J ends were trimmed by 6 bases and 4 bases, with 13 bases remaining between them. Germline V gene sequence: CDR1 MRHNA, CDR2 SNTAGT. The DNA of the CDR3 is TGTGCCAGCAGCCCCGGGGGGCTGGGGGCCAACGTCCTGACTTTC. Its protein is CASSPGGLGANVLTF.

This clonotype was found a few times. The chain links TRBV4-1 to TRBJ2-3, with 7 bases aligning to TRBD2. The CDR3 covers 15 residues. With V trimmed by 3 bases and J by 1 base, 4 bases remained unmatched. Germline V gene data show CDR1 as MGHRA and CDR2 as YSYEKL. CDR3 sequence reads: CASSQGLTGTDTQYF. CDR3 DNA: TGCGCCAGCAGCCAGGGACTAACCGGCACAGATACGCAGTATTTT.

This clonotype came up a few times. The chain joins TRBV15 to TRBJ2-7, with unresolved D. Germline-derived CDR1 and CDR2 are LNHNV and YYDKDF (reference sequence). The V and J ends lost 0 bases and 1 base respectively, with 7 bases between them. The CDR3 loop spans 14 amino acids. The CDR3 DNA reads as TGTGCCACCAGCAGAGAAGACCCTTCCTACGAGCAGTACTTC. This encodes CATSREDPSYEQYF.

This clonotype was detected only a few times. The chain couples TRBV2 to TRBJ2-7; 9 bases line up with TRBD2. The CDR3 is 15 residues long. V dropped 6 bases and J dropped 2; count of bases not matched to a gene: 8. Per germline, CDR1 SNHLY and CDR2 FYNNEI. The DNA of the CDR3 is TGTGCCAGCAGCCAGGGGACTAGCCCTCCCTACGAGCAGTACTTC. Protein product: CASSQGTSPPYEQYF.

This clonotype was counted ten times or more. This rearrangement joins TRBV20-1 to TRBJ2-7; tentative D call: TRBD2 (5 bases). CDR1 and CDR2 (germline): DFQATT, SNEGSKA (reference sequence). CDR3 length equals 13 residues. Trimming stripped 4 bases from V and 6 bases from J, with 16 bases between. The CDR3: CSANRRGFTEQYF. DNA of the CDR3: TGCAGTGCTAACAGACGAGGGTTTACCGAGCAGTACTTC.

The table lists this clonotype with many counts. The chain has TRBV29-1 and TRBJ2-3; D uncertain. Deletions cut 0 bases from V and 4 bases from J, with 11 bases between. This CDR3 has 14 amino acids. Germline V gives CDR1 SQVTM, CDR2 ANQGSEA. The CDR3 DNA reads as TGCAGCGTTGAAGATCGAGGTAGCCCAGATACGCAGTATTTT. Translation: CSVEDRGSPDTQYF.

The chain links TRBV20-1 to TRBJ2-7; the match to TRBD2 covers 13 bases. V lost 3 bases to trimming and J lost 5 bases; unmatched junction nucleotides: 7. CDR1 DFQATT and CDR2 SNEGSKA come from the germline V gene (reference sequence). The CDR3 covers 15 residues. In DNA form, the CDR3 reads TGCAGTGCTAGGTCGGGACTAGCGGGATTCAACGAGCAGTACTTC. It codes for CSARSGLAGFNEQYF.

This clonotype was seen a handful of times. The chain carries TRBV5-1 and TRBJ2-1; the D gene is possibly TRBD2 (6 bases). This CDR3 comprises 15 residues. The germline V gene has CDR1 SGHRS and CDR2 YFSETQ. V gave up 1 base and J gave up 9 bases, with 17 bases separating them. CDR3: CASSLPAGPGGEQFF. In DNA form, the CDR3 reads TGCGCCAGCAGCTTGCCAGCGGGTCCCGGGGGTGAGCAGTTCTTC.

The genes are TRBV3-1 and TRBJ2-2; D might be TRBD1 (6 bases). The V end was cut by 1 base, the J end by 6 bases, with 12 bases between. This CDR3 has 15 amino acids. CDR1 and CDR2 (germline): LGHDT, YNNKEL (reference sequence). This CDR3 is CASSQGRGYAGELFF. The CDR3 DNA reads TGTGCCAGCAGCCAAGGAAGGGGGTACGCCGGGGAGCTGTTTTTT.

The chain is built from TRBV4-1 and TRBJ2-7; 7 nucleotides align to TRBD1. The V segment lost 1 base and the J segment 4 bases; nucleotides outside the gene matches: 10. Looked up from germline, CDR1 is MGHRA and CDR2 is YSYEKL. This CDR3 region has 16 residues. The CDR3 nucleotides are TGCGCCAGCAGCCAAGGGAGGTACAGGGGTGAGTACGAGCAGTACTTC. Residues: CASSQGRYRGEYEQYF.

This clonotype was counted at least ten times. This chain joins TRBV6-1 and TRBJ2-2, with unresolved D. CDR3 length: 14 residues. The V gene lost 5 bases and the J gene lost 4 bases, with 11 bases spanning the gap. Germline V lookup: CDR1 MNHNS, CDR2 SASEGT. The CDR3 nucleotides read TGTGCCAGCAGTCGGTGGCATCCCACCGGGGAGCTGTTTTTT. Translating it yields CASSRWHPTGELFF.

The V and J genes are TRBV27 and TRBJ2-7, with 8 bases aligning to TRBD2. The germline V gene has CDR1 MNHEY and CDR2 SMNVEV (reference sequence). V lost 8 bases, J lost 4 bases, and 10 bases stayed unmatched. The CDR3 length is 14 residues. The CDR3 loop reads CASGNPGLGYEQYF. In DNA, the CDR3 is TGTGCCAGCGGGAACCCGGGACTAGGATACGAGCAGTACTTC.

The rearrangement uses TRBV27 and TRBJ2-1; 11 positions match TRBD1. The V gene end was trimmed by 3 bases and the J gene end by 8 bases; junction bases not matched to a gene: 6. Per germline, CDR1 MNHEY and CDR2 SMNVEV (reference sequence). This CDR3 comprises 15 residues. CDR3 sequence (DNA): TGTGCCAGCAGTTTCGTGTGGGACAGGGGGGATGAGCAGTTCTTC. The encoded protein is CASSFVWDRGDEQFF.

The J gene is TRBJ2-5, the V gene TRBV20-1; TRBD2 aligns across 8 bases. The trim removed 1 base at V and 5 bases at J, leaving 15 bases unmatched. Germline values: CDR1 DFQATT, CDR2 SNEGSKA (reference sequence). This CDR3 comprises 17 residues. This chain's CDR3 is CSARGPPREGKGETQYF. The CDR3 DNA is TGCAGTGCTAGAGGTCCGCCCCGGGAGGGTAAGGGGGAGACCCAGTACTTC.

This clonotype was observed a handful of times. The chain joins TRBV6-5 to TRBJ2-5; 11 nucleotides align to TRBD2. V lost 2 bases to trimming and J lost 5 bases; unmatched junction nucleotides: 7. CDR1 MNHEY and CDR2 SVGAGI come from the germline V gene. The CDR3 loop spans 16 amino acids. CDR3 nucleotides: TGTGCCAGCAGTTACCTGCTAGCGGGAGGAGGTGAGACCCAGTACTTC. This translates into CASSYLLAGGGETQYF.

The chain employs TRBV12-3 or TRBV12-4 and TRBJ1-1; 11 bases are a match to TRBD1. Unmatched junction bases numbered 2, after V lost 5 bases and J lost 6 bases. The CDR3 consists of 13 residues. The CDR3 region has the DNA TGTGCCAGCAGTAGGGACAGGGGGGCTGAAGCTTTCTTT. Translated: CASSRDRGAEAFF.

The chain recombines TRBV19 with TRBJ2-7; possible D gene TRBD1, 5 bases. The V and J ends lost 3 bases and 3 bases respectively, with 9 bases between them. Germline V gene lookup returns CDR1 LNHDA and CDR2 SQIVND (reference sequence). The CDR3 is made up of 13 amino acids. Written as DNA, the CDR3 is TGTGCCAGTAGTATCCGAGACAGCTACGAGCAGTACTTC. It encodes CASSIRDSYEQYF.

This clonotype was picked up many times. V and J are TRBV10-3 and TRBJ1-2, with TRBD1 as a possible D gene (6 bases). Per the germline V gene, CDR1 is ENHRY and CDR2 is SYGVKD. Trimming took off 1 base at V and 3 bases at J, with 18 bases between the two ends. The CDR3 runs 17 residues. CDR3 amino acids: CAISEFGIDRKDYGYTF. DNA of the CDR3: TGTGCCATCAGTGAGTTCGGAATTGACAGGAAAGACTATGGCTACACCTTC.

The V gene is TRBV10-3, the J gene TRBJ1-2; a weak D match, TRBD1 (6 bases). The CDR3 consists of 17 residues. The V gene lost 0 bases and the J gene lost 2 bases, with 16 bases spanning the gap. Per germline, CDR1 ENHRY and CDR2 SYGVKD. The CDR3 nucleotides read TGTGCCATCAGTGAGTCGAATGCCAGGACAGTAAACTATGGCTACACCTTC. Protein: CAISESNARTVNYGYTF.

In its sample, this clonotype was seen a few times. This chain connects TRBV20-1 to TRBJ2-3; D gene unclear. This CDR3 region has 14 residues. Per the germline V gene, CDR1 is DFQATT and CDR2 is SNEGSKA (reference sequence). Trimming removed 6 bases at V and 5 bases at J, with 18 bases between. Written as DNA, the CDR3 is TGCAGTGCCGACCCCACTACCTCGAGAGATACGCAGTATTTT. This codes for CSADPTTSRDTQYF.

This chain uses TRBV4-3 with TRBJ2-7; 10 bases agree with TRBD1. There are 16 residues in the CDR3. V lost 3 bases, J lost 5 bases, and 10 bases stayed unmatched. The germline V gene has CDR1 LGHNA and CDR2 YSLEER. The CDR3 is CASSQSTGGLFDEQYF. The CDR3 nucleotides read TGCGCCAGCAGCCAGTCGACAGGGGGCCTTTTCGACGAGCAGTACTTC.

This clonotype was counted between two and nine times. This chain connects TRBV19 to TRBJ2-1; either TRBD1 or TRBD2 may supply D (5 bases each). This CDR3 spans 15 amino acids. CDR1 is LNHDA, CDR2 SQIVND, per germline (reference sequence). V lost 8 bases and J lost 2, with 16 bases in between. The CDR3 reads CASARRGATYNEQFF. CDR3 DNA: TGTGCCAGTGCTCGGCGAGGGGCGACCTACAATGAGCAGTTCTTC.

This clonotype was recorded a few times. This chain uses TRBV5-1 with TRBJ1-6, with D unresolved. This CDR3 is 14 amino acids long. Per the germline V gene, CDR1 is SGHRS and CDR2 is YFSETQ. The V gene lost 1 base and the J gene lost 7 bases, with 9 bases spanning the gap. The CDR3 nucleotides are TGCGCCAGCAGCTTGCCAGGAATCAATTCACCCCTCCACTTT. It encodes CASSLPGINSPLHF.

There are a few counts of this clonotype. The rearrangement links TRBV7-6 to TRBJ1-1; no reliable D call. CDR1 and CDR2 from the germline V gene are SGHVS and FNYEAQ. V lost 5 bases and J 2 bases, leaving 9 bases between the germline ends. CDR3 length equals 13 residues. The CDR3 nucleotides read TGTGCCAGCAGCCCAAACCCAAACACTGAAGCTTTCTTT. Amino acids: CASSPNPNTEAFF.